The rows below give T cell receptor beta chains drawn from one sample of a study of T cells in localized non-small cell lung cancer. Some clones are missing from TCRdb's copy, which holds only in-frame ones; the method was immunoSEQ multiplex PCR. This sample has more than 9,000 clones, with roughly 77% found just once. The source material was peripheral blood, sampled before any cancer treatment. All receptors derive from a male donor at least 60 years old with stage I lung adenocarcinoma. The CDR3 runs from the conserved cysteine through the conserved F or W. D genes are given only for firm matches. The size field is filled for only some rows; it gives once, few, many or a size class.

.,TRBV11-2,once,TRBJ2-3,CASSLEWTDTDTQYF,TGTGCCAGCAGCTTGGAATGGACAGACACAGATACGCAGTATTTT
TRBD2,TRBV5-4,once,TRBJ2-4,CASSPEAGLAKNIQYF,TGTGCCAGCAGCCCGGAAGCGGGACTAGCCAAAAACATTCAGTACTTC
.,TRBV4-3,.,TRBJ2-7,CASSQDRGPYEQYF,TGCGCCAGCAGCCAAGACAGGGGCCCCTACGAGCAGTACTTC
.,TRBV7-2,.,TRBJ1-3,CASSLAVRSSGNTIYF,TGTGCCAGCAGCTTAGCGGTACGGAGCTCTGGAAACACCATATATTTT
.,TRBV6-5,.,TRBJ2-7,CASSYVGAYEQYF,TGTGCCAGCAGTTACGTGGGAGCCTACGAGCAGTACTTC
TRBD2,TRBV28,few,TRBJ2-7,CASSSRGLARVEQYF,TGTGCCAGCAGTTCCCGGGGACTAGCGAGAGTCGAGCAGTACTTC
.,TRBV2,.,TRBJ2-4,CASRGDTIAKNIQYF,TGTGCCAGCAGAGGGGACACTATAGCCAAAAACATTCAGTACTTC
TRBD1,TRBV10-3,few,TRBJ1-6,CAISSGQGASPLHF,TGTGCCATCAGCTCTGGACAGGGTGCCTCACCCCTCCACTTT
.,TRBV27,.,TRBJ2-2,CASTGSPTGELFF,TGTGCCAGCACAGGGTCACCCACCGGGGAGCTGTTTTTT
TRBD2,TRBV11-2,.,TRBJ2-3,CASSRVGRGSTDTQYF,TGTGCCAGCAGCCGTGTAGGGCGGGGGAGCACAGATACGCAGTATTTT
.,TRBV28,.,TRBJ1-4,CASSRGANNEKLFF,TGTGCCAGCAGTCGAGGGGCGAATAATGAAAAACTGTTTTTT
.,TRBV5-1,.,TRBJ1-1,CASSPDPNTEAFF,TGCGCCAGCAGCCCGGACCCGAACACTGAAGCTTTCTTT
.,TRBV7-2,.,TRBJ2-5,CASSLWAEQETQYF,TGTGCCAGCAGCTTATGGGCGGAACAAGAGACCCAGTACTTC
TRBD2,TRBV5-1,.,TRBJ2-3,CASRRGTSASTDTQYF,TGCGCCAGCCGTAGGGGGACTAGCGCAAGCACAGATACGCAGTATTTT
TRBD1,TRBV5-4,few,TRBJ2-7,CASSLGQGGDEQYF,TGTGCCAGCAGCTTGGGACAGGGGGGCGACGAGCAGTACTTC
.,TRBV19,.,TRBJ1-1,CASTPPGRRTEAFF,TGTGCCAGCACACCCCCGGGGCGACGCACTGAAGCTTTCTTT
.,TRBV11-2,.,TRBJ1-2,CASSLDRDGGYTF,TGTGCCAGCAGCTTAGATCGAGACGGCGGCTACACCTTC
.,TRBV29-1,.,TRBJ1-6,CSVPRTDNSPLHF,TGCAGCGTTCCCCGGACAGATAATTCACCCCTCCACTTT
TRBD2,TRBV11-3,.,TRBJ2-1,CASSPTRTSGGYNEQFF,TGTGCCAGCAGCCCTACCCGGACTAGCGGGGGGTACAATGAGCAGTTCTTC
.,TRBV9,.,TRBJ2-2,CASSVVSGPGELFF,TGTGCCAGCAGCGTAGTATCCGGGCCCGGGGAGCTGTTTTTT
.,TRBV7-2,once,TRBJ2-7,CASSAYPGTTSYEQYF,TGTGCCAGCAGCGCCTATCCAGGGACCACCTCCTACGAGCAGTACTTC
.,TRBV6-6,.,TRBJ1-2,CASSPTDSPHGYTF,TGTGCCAGCAGTCCCACGGACAGCCCCCATGGCTACACCTTC
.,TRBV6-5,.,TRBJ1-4,CASRGGGAGEKLFF,TGTGCCAGCAGAGGCGGGGGGGCAGGTGAAAAACTGTTTTTT
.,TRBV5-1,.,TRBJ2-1,CASSPAPPGSYNEQFF,TGCGCCAGCAGCCCGGCCCCTCCGGGCTCCTACAATGAGCAGTTCTTC
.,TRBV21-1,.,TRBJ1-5,CASSKERAGTGVSQPQHF,TGTGCCAGCAGCAAAGAAAGGGCCGGGACAGGGGTGTCCCAGCCCCAGCATTTT
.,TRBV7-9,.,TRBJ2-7,CASSSSPPRSEQYF,TGTGCCAGCAGCTCCAGCCCCCCACGTTCCGAGCAGTACTTC
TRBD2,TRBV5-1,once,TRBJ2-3,CASSWASGGATDTQYF,TGCGCCAGCAGCTGGGCTAGCGGGGGGGCCACAGATACGCAGTATTTT
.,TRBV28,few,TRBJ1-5,CASTYRWHQPQHF,TGTGCCAGCACCTACCGCTGGCATCAGCCCCAGCATTTT
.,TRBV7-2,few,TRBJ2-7,CASSLGQLSSYEQYF,TGTGCCAGCAGCTTAGGCCAGCTTAGCTCCTACGAGCAGTACTTC
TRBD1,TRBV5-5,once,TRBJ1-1,CASSLTGGATEAFF,TGTGCCAGCAGCTTGACAGGGGGCGCGACTGAAGCTTTCTTT
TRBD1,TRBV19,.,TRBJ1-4,CAAKGTGTGSEKLFF,TGTGCCGCTAAAGGAACCGGGACAGGGTCCGAAAAACTGTTTTTT
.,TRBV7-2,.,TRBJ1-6,CASSLEKESPLHF,TGTGCCAGCAGCCTGGAAAAAGAGTCACCCCTCCACTTT
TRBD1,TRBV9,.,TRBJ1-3,CASSGYRGRSGNTIYF,TGTGCCAGCAGCGGATACAGGGGCCGCTCTGGAAACACCATATATTTT
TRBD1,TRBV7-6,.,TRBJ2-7,CASSLGQGIDEQYF,TGTGCCAGCAGCTTGGGACAGGGAATCGACGAGCAGTACTTT
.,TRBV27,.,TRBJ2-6,CASSSQGAGANVLTF,TGTGCCAGCAGTTCACAGGGAGCTGGGGCCAACGTCCTGACTTTC
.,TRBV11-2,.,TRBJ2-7,CASSLRVSSYEQYF,TGTGCCAGCAGCCTCAGGGTTTCCTCCTACGAGCAGTACTTC
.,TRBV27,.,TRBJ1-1,CASSLRQLTEAFF,TGTGCCAGCAGTTTACGCCAGCTCACTGAAGCTTTCTTT
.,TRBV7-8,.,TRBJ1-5,CASSLISGPTAQHF,TGTGCCAGCAGCTTAATCTCAGGGCCTACCGCCCAGCATTTT
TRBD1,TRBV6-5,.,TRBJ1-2,CASSSPTTGRYGYTF,TGTGCCAGCAGTAGCCCTACGACAGGGAGGTATGGCTACACCTTC
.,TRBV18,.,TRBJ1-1,CASSWETEAFF,TGTGCCAGCTCCTGGGAGACTGAAGCTTTCTTT
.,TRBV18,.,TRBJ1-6,CASSGNRARDNSPLHF,TGTGCCAGCTCCGGGAACAGGGCCAGGGATAATTCACCCCTCCACTTT
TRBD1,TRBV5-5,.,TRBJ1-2,CASSLGQGGYGYTF,TGTGCCAGCAGCTTGGGCCAGGGGGGCTATGGCTACACCTTC
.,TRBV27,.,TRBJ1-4,CASSSGTLRWTEKLFF,TGTGCCAGCAGTTCCGGGACCCTCCGTTGGACCGAAAAACTGTTTTTT
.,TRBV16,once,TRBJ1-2,CASSQSAAYGYTF,TGTGCCAGCAGCCAATCGGCAGCCTATGGCTACACCTTC
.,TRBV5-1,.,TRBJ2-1,CASSPGGGRPRNYEQFF,TGCGCCAGCAGCCCGGGAGGGGGCCGGCCGAGAAATTATGAGCAGTTCTTC
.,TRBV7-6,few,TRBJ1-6,CASSLGRTGNSPLHF,TGTGCCAGCAGCTTAGGCCGGACGGGTAATTCACCCCTCCACTTT
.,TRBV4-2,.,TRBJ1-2,CASSQDRVFSYGYTF,TGTGCCAGCAGCCAAGATCGAGTCTTCTCCTATGGCTACACCTTC
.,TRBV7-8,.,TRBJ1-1,CASRVNTEAFF,TGTGCCAGCAGGGTGAACACTGAAGCTTTCTTT
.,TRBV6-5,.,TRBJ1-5,CASSFRESNQPQHF,TGTGCCAGCAGTTTTAGGGAGAGCAATCAGCCCCAGCATTTT
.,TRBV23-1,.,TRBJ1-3,CASSQSRALSGNTIYF,TGCGCCAGCAGTCAATCGAGGGCCCTCTCTGGAAACACCATATATTTT
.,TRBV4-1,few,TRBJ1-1,CASSQDLERVAFF,TGCGCCAGCAGCCAAGATCTTGAAAGGGTTGCTTTCTTT
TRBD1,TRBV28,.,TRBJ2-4,CASSFQGVFQNIQYF,TGTGCCAGCAGTTTCCAGGGGGTGTTTCAAAACATTCAGTACTTC